This TCR beta chain emerged from a study of PD-L1 blockade in urothelial cancer. Study at large: Males with bladder-origin urothelial cancer constituted most of the roughly 29 patients.

The CDR3 sequence is 14 residues long. CDR1 is MNHEY and CDR2 is SVGAGI in the germline V gene. V shed 2 bases and J shed 10 bases, with 12 bases lying between them. Only in-frame clones appear in the TCRdb table, and some are missing; sequencing was by immunoSEQ multiplex PCR. The table includes 90,000 or so clones, 85% to 90% detected once. The time point here: pretreatment peripheral blood. The sample here was PBMCs, taken around atezolizumab (anti-PD-L1) treatment. V and J are TRBV6-5 and TRBJ1-6, with D perhaps TRBD1 (5 bases). The TCR comes from a man aged 55-75 years with urothelial cancer. This chain's CDR3 is CASSYGPGVSPLHF. The CDR3 bases are TGTGCCAGCAGTTACGGTCCGGGGGTCTCACCCCTCCACTTT.